Reported below is one T cell receptor (beta chain). What it recognizes is unknown. The record originates from a study of shared clonotypes between healthy human individuals. For the study at large: Plates per donor: three CD4 naive, three CD4 memory, two CD8 naive, one CD8 memory.

V lost 2 bases and J 2 bases, leaving 13 bases between the germline ends. This CDR3 has 15 amino acids. Germline-derived CDR1 and CDR2 are SEHNR and FQNEAQ (reference sequence). At a deep level, the assay was run. Using immunoSEQ multiplex PCR, the repertoire was profiled, and TCRdb retains in-frame clones only, with some absent. The sample contains some 2,000,000 clones, around 96% of which appear only once. Cells designated naive CD8 were CD45RO-negative and were positively selected for CCR7, with terminally differentiated effector memory CD45RA+ cells excluded. Study-wide points: Rarefaction exposed incomplete sorted-subset sequencing despite large depth.

This receptor was identified in a man aged 18 to 29 in good health. V and J are TRBV7-9 and TRBJ2-7, with D possibly called TRBD1 or TRBD2 (5 bases each). The sequenced sample was naive CD8+ T cells sorted from blood. CDR3 nucleotides: TGTGCCAGCAGCTTAAGCGAGGGGCCCGCCTACGAGCAGTACTTC. Amino acid sequence: CASSLSEGPAYEQYF.